These 13 T cell receptor beta chains came from one sample sequenced in a study of molecular identifiers for immune sequencing clone quantification. TCRdb passed the PCR reads through MiXCR, listing each CDR3 protein once. Of roughly 10,000 distinct CDR3 sequences listed, 18% were seen once; the top ten hold around 2%. The sequenced sample consisted of naive CD8+ T cells from blood, with Jurkat cell RNA spiked in. The sample's subset: FACS-sorted CD8+CD4-CCR7+CD45RA+ naive T cells. These receptor sequences come from a human donor in good health. Some libraries in this study had Jurkat cell RNA spiked in.

This clonotype is labeled medium-sized (0.01 to 0.1%). The V call is TRBV7-6, the J call TRBJ2-3, with D unclear. The germline V and J ends were trimmed by 0 bases and 3 bases, with 7 bases remaining between them. This CDR3 comprises 14 residues. Germline V gene sequence: CDR1 SGHVS, CDR2 FNYEAQ. The CDR3 protein is CASSLADGTDTQYF. In DNA, the CDR3 is TGTGCCAGCAGCTTAGCGGACGGAACAGATACGCAGTATTTT.

The gene calls are TRBV4-1 and TRBJ2-2; no firm D call. Trimming stripped 0 bases from V and 0 bases from J, with 17 bases between. Germline CDR1 and CDR2: MGHRA and YSYEKL. The CDR3 contains 19 residues. The CDR3 coding sequence is TGCGCCAGCAGCCAAGAGCCCCCTTTGAAACTTTCGAACACCGGGGAGCTGTTTTTT. Translation gives CASSQEPPLKLSNTGELFF.

This clonotype was detected only a few times. V gene TRBV12-3 or TRBV12-4 combines with J gene TRBJ2-1; 9 nucleotides line up with TRBD2. With 1 base clipped from V and 4 bases from J, the junction kept 8 bases outside the gene matches. The CDR3 covers 17 residues. CDR3 sequence (DNA): TGTGCCAGCAGTTTAGGTGAGGCTAGCGGGATATACAATGAGCAGTTCTTC. This codes for CASSLGEASGIYNEQFF.

This clonotype was recorded at least ten times. The chain employs TRBV6-2 or TRBV6-3 and TRBJ1-3; D may be TRBD1 (6 bases). This CDR3 is 16 amino acids long. V was trimmed by 6 bases and J by 2 bases, leaving 17 bases between them. Germline assignment: CDR1 MNHEY and CDR2 SVGEGT. The CDR3 bases are TGTGCCAGCAGGTGGAAGGCAGGGGCACCTGGAAACACCATATATTTT. Protein sequence: CASRWKAGAPGNTIYF.

In the case of this clonotype: A much bigger clone sits one base away, suggesting this may be a read error. The CDR3 is CAWNTGQGQVQYF. The CDR3 DNA reads TGTGCCTGGAATACGGGGCAGGGACAGGTCCAGTACTTC. The chain carries TRBV30 and TRBJ2-5; 8 bases line up with TRBD1. Germline CDR1 and CDR2: GTSNPN and SVGIG (reference sequence). CDR3 length equals 13 residues. Trimming at V came to 4 bases and at J to 10 bases, leaving 11 bases not matched to a gene.

This clonotype ranks as medium-sized. The chain joins TRBV6-2 or TRBV6-3 to TRBJ2-5; the match to TRBD2 covers 13 bases. Germline V gene data show CDR1 as MNHEY and CDR2 as SVGEGT. V lost 5 bases, J lost 6 bases, and 15 bases stayed unmatched. This CDR3 comprises 18 residues. CDR3 nucleotides: TGTGCCAGCAGTCTTAAATCGGGACTAGCGGGATTTATGAAGACCCAGTACTTC. Translating it yields CASSLKSGLAGFMKTQYF.

This clonotype was recorded a few times. This may stem from a read error, because a much larger clone lies one nucleotide away. J is TRBJ2-3 and V is TRBV7-9; 8 nucleotides agree with TRBD1. CDR1 SEHNR and CDR2 FQNEAQ come from the germline V gene (reference sequence). CDR3 size: 15 residues. CDR3 protein: CASSLASGGTDMQYF. In DNA form, the CDR3 reads TGTGCCAGCAGCTTAGCGTCAGGGGGCACAGATATGCAGTATTTT.

Concerning this clonotype: A much more abundant neighbour one base away suggests this may be a read error. The gene calls are TRBV11-2 and TRBJ2-7; 8 bases are shared with TRBD2. J gave up 7 bases and V 10 bases, and 12 bases lay outside the gene matches. CDR1 and CDR2 from the germline V gene are SGHAT and FQNNGV. The CDR3 totals 13 residues. CDR3: CANNPSGGMEQYF. CDR3 DNA: TGTGCCAACAACCCCTCGGGAGGGATGGAGCAGTACTTC.

At least ten counts were recorded for this clonotype. This CDR3 reads CASSQEALAGWWNEQFF. The CDR3 DNA is TGTGCCAGCAGCCAAGAGGCCCTAGCGGGATGGTGGAATGAGCAGTTCTTC. V gene TRBV3-1 combines with J gene TRBJ2-1; TRBD2 matches at 9 bases. The CDR3 covers 17 residues. Looked up from germline, CDR1 is LGHDT and CDR2 is YNNKEL (reference sequence). The trim removed 0 bases at V and 7 bases at J, leaving 10 bases unmatched.

V gene TRBV7-9 combines with J gene TRBJ2-7; 8 nucleotides line up with TRBD1. This CDR3 region has 13 residues. The J segment lost 6 bases and the V segment lost 0 bases, leaving 1 base of the junction unmatched. Germline loops: CDR1 SEHNR, CDR2 FQNEAQ (reference sequence). In nucleotides, the CDR3 is TGTGCCAGCAGCTTAGCGGGACAGGTCGAGCAGTACTTC. Its translation is CASSLAGQVEQYF. The variable domain in full, with the rest retrieved from reference TRBV7-9 and TRBJ2-7, is DTGVSQNPRHKITKRGQNVTFRCDPISEHNRLYWYRQTLGQGPEFLTYFQNEAQLEKSRLLSDRFSAERPKGSFSTLEIQRTEQGDSAMYLCASSLAGQVEQYFGPGTRLTVT.

This clonotype was detected many times. The V call is TRBV11-2, the J call TRBJ2-5; the D gene is possibly TRBD2 (5 bases). Germline V CDR1 and CDR2: SGHAT, FQNNGV. V lost 7 bases to trimming and J lost 1 base, with 10 bases between them. The CDR3 loop spans 13 amino acids. Here the CDR3 reads CASKLEVQETQYF. The CDR3 nucleotides are TGTGCCAGCAAACTAGAGGTCCAAGAGACCCAGTACTTC.

This clonotype was detected ten times or more. CDR3 coding DNA: TGTGCCAGCAGCTACGGAAACACCATATATTTT. This encodes CASSYGNTIYF. V usage is TRBV7-9 and J usage is TRBJ1-3; D unclear. Germline V gene lookup returns CDR1 SEHNR and CDR2 FQNEAQ (reference sequence). Trimming stripped 4 bases from V and 4 bases from J, with 2 bases between. CDR3 size: 11 residues.

By sample share, this clonotype is medium-sized. The V call is TRBV2, the J call TRBJ2-1, with TRBD2 matching 8 bases. J lost 4 bases, V lost 3 bases, and 8 bases had no gene match. Germline assignment: CDR1 SNHLY and CDR2 FYNNEI. CDR3 size: 16 residues. As DNA, the CDR3 is TGTGCCAGCAGTGACGGGCGACGGGAGGGGTACAATGAGCAGTTCTTC. It yields the protein CASSDGRREGYNEQFF.